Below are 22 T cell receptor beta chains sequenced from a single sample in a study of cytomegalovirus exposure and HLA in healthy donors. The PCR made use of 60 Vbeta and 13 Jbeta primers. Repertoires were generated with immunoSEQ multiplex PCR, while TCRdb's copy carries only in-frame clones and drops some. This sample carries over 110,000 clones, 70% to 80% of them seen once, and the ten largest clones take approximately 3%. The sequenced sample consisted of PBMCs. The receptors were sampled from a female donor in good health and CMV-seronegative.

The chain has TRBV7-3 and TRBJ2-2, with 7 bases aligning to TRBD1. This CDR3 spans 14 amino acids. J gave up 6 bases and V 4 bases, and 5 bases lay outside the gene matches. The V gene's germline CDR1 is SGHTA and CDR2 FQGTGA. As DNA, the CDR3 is TGTGCCAGCAGCTCTACAGGGGTTCCCGGGGAGCTGTTTTTT. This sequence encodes CASSSTGVPGELFF.

The CDR3 reads CASSERRGRLHEQYF. CDR3 sequence (DNA): TGCGCCAGCAGTGAACGTAGGGGGCGTCTCCACGAGCAGTACTTC. V gene TRBV10-1 combines with J gene TRBJ2-7, with 7 bases fitting TRBD1. CDR3 length: 15 residues. V shed 3 bases, J shed 5 bases, and the junction held 10 bases outside the gene matches. Germline V gives CDR1 WNHNN, CDR2 SYGVQD (reference sequence).

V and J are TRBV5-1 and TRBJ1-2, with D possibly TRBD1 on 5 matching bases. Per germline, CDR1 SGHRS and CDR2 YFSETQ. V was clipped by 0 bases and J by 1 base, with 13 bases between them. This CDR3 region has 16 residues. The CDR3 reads CASSLARGTVNYGYTF. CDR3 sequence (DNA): TGCGCCAGCAGCTTGGCCCGAGGGACTGTTAACTATGGCTACACCTTC.

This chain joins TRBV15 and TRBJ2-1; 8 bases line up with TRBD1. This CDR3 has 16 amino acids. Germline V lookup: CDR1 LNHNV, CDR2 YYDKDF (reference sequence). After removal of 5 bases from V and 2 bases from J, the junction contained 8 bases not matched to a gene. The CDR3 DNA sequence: TGTGCCACCAGCCCGACGGGACAGGCAACCTACAATGAGCAGTTCTTC. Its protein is CATSPTGQATYNEQFF. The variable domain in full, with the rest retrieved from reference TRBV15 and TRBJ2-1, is DAMVIQNPRYQVTQFGKPVTLSCSQTLNHNVMYWYQQKSSQAPKLLFHYYDKDFNNEADTPDNFQSRRPNTSFCFLDIRSPGLGDTAMYLCATSPTGQATYNEQFFGPGTRLTVL.

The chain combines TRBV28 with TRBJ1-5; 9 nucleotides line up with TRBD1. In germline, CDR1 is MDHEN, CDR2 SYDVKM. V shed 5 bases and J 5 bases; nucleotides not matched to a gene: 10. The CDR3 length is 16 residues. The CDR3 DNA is TGTGCCAGCAGTAGTACCGGGACAGGGACATATCAGCCCCAGCATTTT. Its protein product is CASSSTGTGTYQPQHF.

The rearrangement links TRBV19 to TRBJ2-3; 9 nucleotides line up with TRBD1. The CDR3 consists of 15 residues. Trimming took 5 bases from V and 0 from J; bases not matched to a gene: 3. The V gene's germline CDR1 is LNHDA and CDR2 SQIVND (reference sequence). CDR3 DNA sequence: TGTGCCAGTAGTGTACAGGGGGCGAGCACAGATACGCAGTATTTT. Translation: CASSVQGASTDTQYF.

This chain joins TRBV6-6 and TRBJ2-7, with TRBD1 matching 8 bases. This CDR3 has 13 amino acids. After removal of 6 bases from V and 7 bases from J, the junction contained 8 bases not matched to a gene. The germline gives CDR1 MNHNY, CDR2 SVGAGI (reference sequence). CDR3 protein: CASRTGDRKEQYF. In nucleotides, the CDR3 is TGTGCCAGCAGAACGGGGGACAGGAAGGAGCAGTACTTC.

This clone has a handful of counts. The CDR3, as DNA: TGTGCCAGCAGCTTGGTAAGCAGGGCGGATAATTCACCCCTCCACTTT. Its translation is CASSLVSRADNSPLHF. The chain links TRBV5-6 to TRBJ1-6; possibly TRBD1 for D (5 bases). Trimming took off 0 bases at V and 5 bases at J, with 12 bases between the two ends. This CDR3 region has 16 residues. Germline V gene data show CDR1 as SGHDT and CDR2 as YYEEEE.

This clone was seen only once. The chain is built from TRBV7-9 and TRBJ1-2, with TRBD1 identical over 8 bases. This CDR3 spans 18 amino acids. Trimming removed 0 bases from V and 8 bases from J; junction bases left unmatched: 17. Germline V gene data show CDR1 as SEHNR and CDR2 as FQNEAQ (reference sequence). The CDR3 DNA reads TGTGCCAGCAGCTTAGCGCGGAGACAGGGGAACTCTATGCAGGGCTACACCTTC. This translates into CASSLARRQGNSMQGYTF.

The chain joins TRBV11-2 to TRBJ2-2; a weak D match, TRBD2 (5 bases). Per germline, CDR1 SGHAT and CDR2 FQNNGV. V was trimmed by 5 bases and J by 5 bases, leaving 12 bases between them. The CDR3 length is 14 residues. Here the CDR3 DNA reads TGTGCCAGCAGCCCGGCCGCGGGTACCGGGGAGCTGTTTTTT. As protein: CASSPAAGTGELFF. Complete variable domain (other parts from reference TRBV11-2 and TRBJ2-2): EAGVAQSPRYKIIEKRQSVAFWCNPISGHATLYWYQQILGQGPKLLIQFQNNGVVDDSQLPKDRFSAERLKGVDSTLKIQPAKLEDSAVYLCASSPAAGTGELFFGEGSRLTVL.

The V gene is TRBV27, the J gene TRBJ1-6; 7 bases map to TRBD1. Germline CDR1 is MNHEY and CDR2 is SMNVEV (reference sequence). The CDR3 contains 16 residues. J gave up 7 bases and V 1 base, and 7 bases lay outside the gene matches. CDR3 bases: TGTGCCAGCAGTTTATATTGGCCAGGGGGAAATTCACCCCTCCACTTT. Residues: CASSLYWPGGNSPLHF.

CDR3 amino acids: CASSPAGGETQYF. For the CDR3, the DNA is TGTGCCAGCAGCCCGGCCGGAGGGGAGACCCAGTACTTC. This chain uses TRBV9 with TRBJ2-5, with D possibly being TRBD2 (6 bases). Trimming removed 4 bases at V and 5 bases at J, with 12 bases between. The germline V gene encodes CDR1 SGDLS and CDR2 YYNGEE. This CDR3 has 13 amino acids.

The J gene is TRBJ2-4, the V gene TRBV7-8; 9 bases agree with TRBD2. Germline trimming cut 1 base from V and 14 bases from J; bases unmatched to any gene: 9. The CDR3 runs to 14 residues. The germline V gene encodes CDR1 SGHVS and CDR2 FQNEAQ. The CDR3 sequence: CASSLVRGTSLKYF. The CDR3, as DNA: TGTGCCAGCAGCTTAGTCCGGGGGACTAGCTTAAAGTACTTC.

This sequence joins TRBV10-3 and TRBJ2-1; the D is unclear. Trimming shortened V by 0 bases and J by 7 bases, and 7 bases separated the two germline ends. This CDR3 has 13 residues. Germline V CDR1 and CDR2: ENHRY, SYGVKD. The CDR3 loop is CAISESNRNEQFF. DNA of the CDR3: TGTGCCATCAGTGAGTCGAACCGGAATGAGCAGTTCTTC.

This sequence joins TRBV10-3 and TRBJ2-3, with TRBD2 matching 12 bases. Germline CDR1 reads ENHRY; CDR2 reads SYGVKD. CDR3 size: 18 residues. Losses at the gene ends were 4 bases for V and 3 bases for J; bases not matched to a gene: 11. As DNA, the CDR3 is TGTGCCATCAGTGCCTTTCCGCCGGGGACTAGCGGGACAGATACGCAGTATTTT. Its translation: CAISAFPPGTSGTDTQYF.

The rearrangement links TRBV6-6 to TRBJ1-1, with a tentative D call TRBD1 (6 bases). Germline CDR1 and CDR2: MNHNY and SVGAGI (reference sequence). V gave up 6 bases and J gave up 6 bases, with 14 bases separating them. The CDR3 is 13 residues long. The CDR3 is CASRTGGGPEAFF. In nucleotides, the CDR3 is TGTGCCAGCAGGACGGGGGGGGGCCCTGAAGCTTTCTTT.

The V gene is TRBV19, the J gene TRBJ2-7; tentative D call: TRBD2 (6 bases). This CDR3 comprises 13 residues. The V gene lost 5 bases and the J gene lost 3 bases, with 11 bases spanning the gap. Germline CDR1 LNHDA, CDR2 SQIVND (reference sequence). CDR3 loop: CASSAGPHYEQYF. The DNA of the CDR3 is TGTGCCAGTAGTGCGGGGCCGCACTACGAGCAGTACTTC.

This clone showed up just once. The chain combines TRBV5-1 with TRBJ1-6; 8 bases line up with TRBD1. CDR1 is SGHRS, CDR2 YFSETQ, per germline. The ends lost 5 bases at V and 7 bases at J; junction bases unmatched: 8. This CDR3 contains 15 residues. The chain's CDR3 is CASRTGTGENSPLHF. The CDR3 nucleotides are TGCGCCAGCAGGACTGGGACAGGAGAGAATTCACCCCTCCACTTT.

Here the CDR3 DNA reads TGTGCCAGCAGCCACTGGGACAGGGAGGGCAATGAGCAGTTCTTC. Translation: CASSHWDREGNEQFF. The rearrangement uses TRBV7-9 and TRBJ2-1, with TRBD1 identical over 9 bases. The CDR3 runs to 15 residues. Germline trimming cut 5 bases from V and 6 bases from J; bases unmatched to any gene: 8. CDR1 is SEHNR, CDR2 FQNEAQ, per germline (reference sequence).

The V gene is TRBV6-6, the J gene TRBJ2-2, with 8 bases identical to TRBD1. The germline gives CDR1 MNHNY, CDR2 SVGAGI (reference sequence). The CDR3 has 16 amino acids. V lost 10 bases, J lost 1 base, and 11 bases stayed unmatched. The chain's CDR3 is CAITPTGTGNTGELFF. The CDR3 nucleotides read TGTGCCATCACCCCGACCGGGACAGGGAACACCGGGGAGCTGTTTTTT.

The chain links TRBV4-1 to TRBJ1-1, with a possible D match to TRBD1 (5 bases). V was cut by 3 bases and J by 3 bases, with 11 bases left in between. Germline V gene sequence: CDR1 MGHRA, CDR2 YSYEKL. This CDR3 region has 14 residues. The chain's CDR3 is CASSQVDRDTEAFF. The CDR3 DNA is TGCGCCAGCAGCCAGGTTGACAGAGACACTGAAGCTTTCTTT.

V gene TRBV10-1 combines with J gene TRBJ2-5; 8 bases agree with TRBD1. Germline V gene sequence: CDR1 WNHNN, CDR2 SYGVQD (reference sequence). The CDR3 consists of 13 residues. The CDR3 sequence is CTMTGEVGETQYF. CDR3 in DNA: TGCACGATGACAGGGGAGGTTGGAGAGACCCAGTACTTC.